This T cell receptor beta chain was profiled in a study of cytomegalovirus exposure and HLA in healthy donors. Germline V gives CDR1 MNHEY, CDR2 SMNVEV (reference sequence). V shed 6 bases, J shed 7 bases, and the junction held 7 bases outside the gene matches. The CDR3 is made up of 14 amino acids. The PCR contained 60 Vbeta and 13 Jbeta primers. Here immunoSEQ multiplex PCR was the method, and the copy in TCRdb shows in-frame clones only, minus some. The sample has 110,000 to 150,000 clones; about 80% are singletons. The V call is TRBV27, the J call TRBJ2-1, with 9 bases lining up with TRBD1. The sequence came from a female donor in good health and CMV-seronegative. The sample consisted of PBMCs. CDR3 loop: CASRSQGAANEQFF. The CDR3 bases are TGTGCCAGCAGGTCACAGGGGGCGGCGAATGAGCAGTTCTTC.